Listed below are T cell receptor beta chains from one sample, sequenced in a study of Graves' ophthalmopathy and Graves' hyperthyroidism. In TCRdb, the multiplex PCR reads were re-called with MiXCR into one record per CDR3 protein. Of 660,000 or so distinct CDR3 sequences in the sample, over 40% were seen once. Sequences were obtained from peripheral blood. The source of these receptors is an adult man with Graves' ophthalmopathy. Both conserved end residues are trimmed from each CDR3. The order of the fields is V gene, D gene, CDR3 protein. D genes are given only for firm matches.

TRBV10-3 | TRBD2 | ASRRGGRANEQY
TRBV5-8 | NA | ASSLENYGYT
TRBV11-2 | TRBD2 | ASSSLAGGGKTQY
TRBV13 | NA | ASSQGLGRGRGQELF
TRBV4-1 | NA | ASSQGEGYTEAF
TRBV19 | NA | ASSPRGPYEQY
TRBV7-9 | NA | ASSSTGRAEAF
TRBV7-9 | NA | ASSGIQGREGNEQF
TRBV29-1 | NA | SVGGQRGYT
TRBV6-6 | NA | ASSEKGGARTGELF
TRBV19 | NA | ASSTTGQRGLNSPLH
TRBV12-3/TRBV12-4 | TRBD1 | ASSPVWTGNGYT
TRBV7-2 | TRBD2 | ASSSSSGLRAQY
TRBV7-2 | NA | ASSLLRGGGELF
TRBV14 | NA | ASSQYLGALNTEAF
TRBV7-3 | TRBD1 | ASSPRQGFNQPQH
TRBV2 | NA | ASSEPSPEAF
TRBV9 | TRBD2 | ASSARLADIETQY
TRBV4-1 | TRBD1 | ASSLQGVGNTIY
TRBV7-2 | TRBD1 | ASRFRTGGVDGYT
TRBV30 | NA | AWSVTLVGEQY
TRBV19 | NA | ASSTGYGYT
TRBV20-1 | NA | SAKGYRDNEQY
TRBV10-3 | NA | AISEKQVNTEAF
TRBV5-1 | TRBD2 | ASSFPGGTYEQY
TRBV2 | NA | ASSSDSQETQY
TRBV19 | NA | ASSIGSQLVGETQY
TRBV28 | NA | ASNKLTENTEAF
TRBV5-4 | TRBD2 | ASSEGPVAGGAETQY
TRBV5-1 | NA | ASGTLSGSYEQY
TRBV27 | NA | ASSLTTNTEAF
TRBV2 | NA | ASSAVTGGDEQY
TRBV5-1 | NA | ASSLNRAGSYEQY
TRBV2 | TRBD1 | ASNEGTGLQPQH
TRBV7-3 | NA | ASSYTGNSPLH
TRBV7-9 | TRBD1 | ASGGQGYGYT
TRBV12-3/TRBV12-4 | TRBD1 | ASGGQGSNTGELF
TRBV7-2 | TRBD1 | ASSRGQGYTGELF
TRBV7-2 | NA | ASSLVTGSGNTGELF
TRBV7-9 | NA | ASSLWDTSYEQY
TRBV25-1 | NA | ADRPNTEAF
TRBV9 | NA | ASRPRAGATGELF
TRBV4-1 | NA | ASSQELWGAKVTEAF
TRBV4-1 | TRBD1 | ASSQLGQGMEKLF
TRBV25-1 | TRBD2 | ASSASGTARRFETQY
TRBV7-3 | NA | ASSPDQGELY
TRBV10-3 | NA | ASDGYT
TRBV7-9 | TRBD2 | ASSLVVRLAGRNGELF
TRBV29-1 | TRBD2 | SVEDGPGIAGSYEQY
TRBV20-1 | NA | SAGPWGNTGELF
TRBV19 | NA | ASNLNTEAF
TRBV20-1 | NA | SARGRTDSQETQY
TRBV5-6 | NA | ASSLHHEQY
TRBV25-1 | NA | ASSLDSSDEKLF
TRBV5-1 | NA | ASSLEGQVLTGELF